One sample yielded the 29 T cell receptor beta chains listed below, sequenced in a study of technical replicates of blood from a few donors. Profiling relied on immunoSEQ multiplex PCR, and the TCRdb table lists in-frame clones only, not all of them. This table has 60,000 to 90,000 clones, approximately 97% appearing once. The sequencing sample was made of T cells isolated from PBMCs. These receptors were collected from a human donor in good health.

The chain carries TRBV6-1 and TRBJ1-4, with 9 bases lining up with TRBD1. The CDR3 has 15 residues. Germline CDR1 and CDR2: MNHNS and SASEGT. Germline trimming cut 8 bases from V and 5 bases from J; bases unmatched to any gene: 9. The CDR3: CASRPGQGPNEKLFF. The CDR3 region has the DNA TGTGCCAGCCGTCCGGGACAGGGACCAAATGAAAAACTGTTTTTT.

This chain connects TRBV6-5 to TRBJ2-5, with 9 bases lining up with TRBD1. The CDR3 totals 15 residues. Germline CDR1 reads MNHEY; CDR2 reads SVGAGI. V shed 6 bases and J 2 bases; nucleotides not matched to a gene: 7. As DNA, the CDR3 is TGTGCCAGCAGATCCTGGACAGGGGATCAAGAGACCCAGTACTTC. Its translation is CASRSWTGDQETQYF.

The J gene is TRBJ2-5, the V gene TRBV27; 7 bases match TRBD2. The CDR3 has 14 amino acids. Germline CDR1 reads MNHEY; CDR2 reads SMNVEV (reference sequence). Trimming cost V 6 bases and J 2 bases; bases outside gene matches: 6. The CDR3 spells CASRGLAVQETQYF. CDR3 nucleotides: TGTGCCAGCAGGGGGCTAGCGGTTCAAGAGACCCAGTACTTC.

The CDR3 nucleotides are TGTGCCAGCAGCTTAGCGGGACTAGCGGGAGATAGCTACAATGAGCAGTTCTTC. Its protein is CASSLAGLAGDSYNEQFF. V gene TRBV7-9 combines with J gene TRBJ2-1; 14 positions agree with TRBD2. The CDR3 length is 18 residues. CDR1 SEHNR and CDR2 FQNEAQ come from the germline V gene (reference sequence). The J segment lost 3 bases and the V segment lost 0 bases, leaving 4 bases of the junction unmatched. Complete variable domain (other parts from reference TRBV7-9 and TRBJ2-1): DTGVSQNPRHKITKRGQNVTFRCDPISEHNRLYWYRQTLGQGPEFLTYFQNEAQLEKSRLLSDRFSAERPKGSFSTLEIQRTEQGDSAMYLCASSLAGLAGDSYNEQFFGPGTRLTVL.

The chain employs TRBV5-1 and TRBJ2-1; 10 bases match TRBD2. This CDR3 has 16 residues. Losses at the gene ends were 0 bases for V and 6 bases for J; bases not matched to a gene: 6. CDR1 and CDR2 from the germline V gene are SGHRS and YFSETQ. The CDR3 is CASSLGAGGPFNEQFF. The DNA of the CDR3 is TGCGCCAGCAGCTTGGGAGCGGGAGGGCCCTTCAATGAGCAGTTCTTC. The variable domain in full, with the rest retrieved from reference TRBV5-1 and TRBJ2-1, is KAGVTQTPRYLIKTRGQQVTLSCSPISGHRSVSWYQQTPGQGLQFLFEYFSETQRNKGNFPGRFSGRQFSNSRSEMNVSTLELGDSALYLCASSLGAGGPFNEQFFGPGTRLTVL.

The V gene is TRBV11-3, the J gene TRBJ1-3; the D gene is possibly TRBD1 (5 bases). The CDR3 sequence is 16 residues long. Per the germline V gene, CDR1 is SGHNT and CDR2 is YENEEA. V was pared by 2 bases and J by 0 bases, with 11 bases between. The CDR3 bases are TGTGCCAGCAGCTTAAGGGGCCGAAGCTCTGGAAACACCATATATTTT. This codes for CASSLRGRSSGNTIYF.

The rearrangement uses TRBV2 and TRBJ2-1; TRBD2 aligns across 11 bases. The CDR3 extends over 15 amino acids. V gave up 8 bases and J gave up 4 bases; unmatched junction bases: 7. Germline CDR1 reads SNHLY; CDR2 reads FYNNEI. The CDR3 nucleotides are TGTGCCAGCGTAGCCACTAGCGGGGGTTACAATGAGCAGTTCTTC. It is translated as CASVATSGGYNEQFF.

This chain uses TRBV28 with TRBJ1-4; possible D gene TRBD1, 5 bases. Germline loops: CDR1 MDHEN, CDR2 SYDVKM. V shed 3 bases and J shed 0 bases, with 20 bases lying between them. The CDR3 runs to 19 residues. This chain's CDR3 is CASSFPGRGYRATNEKLFF. CDR3 DNA sequence: TGTGCCAGCAGTTTTCCGGGACGGGGGTATCGAGCAACTAATGAAAAACTGTTTTTT.

This chain uses TRBV4-1 with TRBJ2-3; TRBD2 matches 8 bases. CDR1 and CDR2 from the germline V gene are MGHRA and YSYEKL. Unmatched junction bases numbered 8, after V lost 3 bases and J lost 12 bases. This CDR3 spans 13 amino acids. CDR3 in amino acids: CASSQVSGEIQYF. CDR3 sequence (DNA): TGCGCCAGCAGCCAGGTTAGCGGGGAAATTCAGTATTTT.

J is TRBJ1-4 and V is TRBV15, with D possibly matching TRBD1 (6 bases). The CDR3 consists of 16 residues. Germline CDR1 LNHNV, CDR2 YYDKDF (reference sequence). Trimming cost V 0 bases and J 6 bases, with 14 bases left between them. The DNA for the CDR3 is TGTGCCACCAGCAGAGATAGGAGTAAGGGGGATGAAAAACTGTTTTTT. This translates into CATSRDRSKGDEKLFF.

The chain is built from TRBV6-1 and TRBJ1-3; D is ambiguous. Trimming stripped 7 bases from V and 4 bases from J, with 14 bases between. The CDR3 runs to 14 residues. Germline V gene sequence: CDR1 MNHNS, CDR2 SASEGT. As DNA, the CDR3 is TGTGCCAGCAATGACCGTTTTATGGGAAACACCATATATTTT. Translated, it gives CASNDRFMGNTIYF.

The rearrangement joins TRBV6-1 to TRBJ1-2; D gene uncertain. Trimming took 3 bases from V and 4 from J, leaving 9 bases between them. The CDR3 extends over 13 amino acids. Germline V gene data show CDR1 as MNHNS and CDR2 as SASEGT. CDR3 loop: CASSERVGYGYTF. The CDR3 coding sequence is TGTGCCAGCAGTGAGAGGGTGGGCTATGGCTACACCTTC.

The chain employs TRBV19 and TRBJ2-1; 12 nucleotides align to TRBD2. With V trimmed by 7 bases and J by 3 bases, 4 bases remained unmatched. The CDR3 spans 15 residues. The germline CDR1 and CDR2 sequences are LNHDA and SQIVND (reference sequence). The CDR3 DNA follows: TGTGCCAGTATGACTAGCGGGAGTTTCTACAATGAGCAGTTCTTC. As protein: CASMTSGSFYNEQFF.

The chain has TRBV10-1 and TRBJ2-5; 8 bases fit TRBD1. CDR1 is WNHNN, CDR2 SYGVQD, per germline (reference sequence). V shed 6 bases, J shed 5 bases, and the junction held 8 bases outside the gene matches. This CDR3 comprises 14 residues. The CDR3 DNA follows: TGCGCCAGCAGACCGCCGGACAGGGATGAGACCCAGTACTTC. Protein sequence: CASRPPDRDETQYF.

The chain is built from TRBV28 and TRBJ1-4; D is unclear. V was clipped by 8 bases and J by 11 bases, with 15 bases between them. The CDR3 consists of 12 residues. Germline CDR1 is MDHEN and CDR2 is SYDVKM. The CDR3 region is CASARGAVKLFF. The CDR3 region has the DNA TGTGCCAGCGCTAGAGGAGCGGTCAAACTGTTTTTT.

The gene calls are TRBV30 and TRBJ1-1; D ambiguous. The germline gives CDR1 GTSNPN, CDR2 SVGIG (reference sequence). V dropped 2 bases and J dropped 1 base, with 11 bases sitting between them. The CDR3 extends over 14 amino acids. The CDR3 reads CAWSTGFPNTEAFF. The CDR3 bases are TGTGCCTGGAGTACGGGTTTCCCGAACACTGAAGCTTTCTTT.

CDR3 bases: TGTGCCAGCAGATGGACAGGAGCTTTGCAGCCCCAGCATTTT. Amino acids: CASRWTGALQPQHF. The chain links TRBV6-5 to TRBJ1-5; 7 bases fit TRBD1. This CDR3 has 14 amino acids. Germline V CDR1 and CDR2: MNHEY, SVGAGI. With V trimmed by 6 bases and J by 7 bases, 9 bases remained unmatched.

J is TRBJ2-5 and V is TRBV5-1, with 7 bases lining up with TRBD2. The length of the CDR3 is 17 residues. Germline V gene data show CDR1 as SGHRS and CDR2 as YFSETQ. The J segment lost 2 bases and the V segment lost 7 bases, leaving 17 bases of the junction unmatched. DNA for the CDR3: TGCGCCAGCCTCTTAGTCCCTGCGGCTAGCGGTCAAGAGACCCAGTACTTC. Encoded protein: CASLLVPAASGQETQYF. The complete variable domain, with remaining parts taken from reference TRBV5-1 and TRBJ2-5, reads KAGVTQTPRYLIKTRGQQVTLSCSPISGHRSVSWYQQTPGQGLQFLFEYFSETQRNKGNFPGRFSGRQFSNSRSEMNVSTLELGDSALYLCASLLVPAASGQETQYFGPGTRLLVL.

The chain carries TRBV5-1 and TRBJ2-2; 9 bases are a match to TRBD2. V lost 0 bases and J lost 9; bases outside the gene matches: 9. The CDR3 is 16 residues long. Germline loops: CDR1 SGHRS, CDR2 YFSETQ. This CDR3 is CASSLVAGVISRELFF. The CDR3 DNA follows: TGCGCCAGCAGCTTGGTAGCGGGGGTGATTTCCAGGGAGCTGTTTTTT.

V is TRBV19 and J is TRBJ1-1; the D gene is possibly TRBD1 (5 bases). V was trimmed by 7 bases and J by 6 bases, leaving 24 bases between them. The length of the CDR3 is 16 residues. The germline V gene encodes CDR1 LNHDA and CDR2 SQIVND (reference sequence). The CDR3 nucleotides are TGTGCCAGTACCCTCACCCGGGACCGCGGGGAGGCTGAAGCTTTCTTT. Encoded protein: CASTLTRDRGEAEAFF.

The chain links TRBV28 to TRBJ2-1; 11 nucleotides align to TRBD2. This CDR3 is built from 15 residues. Germline CDR1 reads MDHEN; CDR2 reads SYDVKM. Trimming at V came to 8 bases and at J to 4 bases, leaving 7 bases not matched to a gene. CDR3 in DNA: TGTGCCAGCCGACAGGGACTAGCGGCATACAATGAGCAGTTCTTC. Amino acids: CASRQGLAAYNEQFF.

This clone was picked up one time. The rearrangement joins TRBV4-1 to TRBJ2-3; possible D gene TRBD2, 5 bases. CDR1 is MGHRA, CDR2 YSYEKL, per germline. With 3 bases removed from V and 4 bases from J, the gap between germline ends came to 5 bases. There are 12 residues in the CDR3. The CDR3 DNA reads as TGCGCCAGCAGCCACGGGGCAGATACGCAGTATTTT. Its translation is CASSHGADTQYF.

V gene TRBV5-4 combines with J gene TRBJ2-5; 12 bases align to TRBD2. Germline V gene sequence: CDR1 SGHNT, CDR2 YYREEE (reference sequence). Losses at the gene ends were 2 bases for V and 4 bases for J; bases not matched to a gene: 0. CDR3 length: 14 residues. CDR3 protein: CASSLLAGGETQYF. CDR3 in DNA: TGTGCCAGCAGCTTACTAGCGGGAGGAGAGACCCAGTACTTC.

The gene calls are TRBV7-8 and TRBJ1-6, with D tentatively TRBD1 (5 bases). The length of the CDR3 is 14 residues. The germline gives CDR1 SGHVS, CDR2 FQNEAQ. With 3 bases removed from V and 8 bases from J, the gap between germline ends came to 11 bases. The CDR3 region is CASSFGRADSPLHF. The CDR3 DNA is TGTGCCAGCAGCTTTGGCAGGGCAGATTCACCCCTCCACTTT.

The chain links TRBV5-4 to TRBJ2-1; 9 bases fit TRBD2. The CDR3 covers 16 residues. CDR1 SGHNT and CDR2 YYREEE come from the germline V gene (reference sequence). The V and J ends lost 0 bases and 13 bases, in that order; junction bases with no gene match: 14. CDR3 sequence (DNA): TGTGCCAGCAGCTTGGCCAGCGGGGGGTCACCTCCGGAACAGTTCTTC. Translated, it gives CASSLASGGSPPEQFF.

The J gene is TRBJ2-1, the V gene TRBV5-1; 9 nucleotides match TRBD1. CDR1 is SGHRS, CDR2 YFSETQ, per germline. There are 17 residues in the CDR3. Trimming took 4 bases from V and 3 from J; bases not matched to a gene: 11. CDR3 sequence reads: CASSQNDRGLNYNEQFF. CDR3 DNA: TGCGCCAGCAGCCAAAATGACAGGGGGTTAAACTACAATGAGCAGTTCTTC. The whole variable domain, filled in from reference TRBV5-1 and TRBJ2-1, reads KAGVTQTPRYLIKTRGQQVTLSCSPISGHRSVSWYQQTPGQGLQFLFEYFSETQRNKGNFPGRFSGRQFSNSRSEMNVSTLELGDSALYLCASSQNDRGLNYNEQFFGPGTRLTVL.

The chain joins TRBV5-4 to TRBJ2-2; TRBD1 matches at 9 bases. V was clipped by 9 bases and J by 5 bases; unmatched bases: 14. The CDR3 sequence is 16 residues long. Germline values: CDR1 SGHNT, CDR2 YYREEE (reference sequence). This chain's CDR3 is CAIAIIGTGFTGELFF. CDR3 sequence (DNA): TGTGCCATCGCAATAATCGGGACAGGGTTTACCGGGGAGCTGTTTTTT.

The rearrangement links TRBV5-6 to TRBJ2-7; D possibly corresponds to TRBD1 (5 bases). V gave up 4 bases and J gave up 2 bases, with 7 bases separating them. The CDR3 has 12 amino acids. The germline V gene encodes CDR1 SGHDT and CDR2 YYEEEE. DNA for the CDR3: TGTGCCAGCAGCATAGGGGCCTACGAGCAGTACTTC. This gives the protein CASSIGAYEQYF.

The chain has TRBV28 and TRBJ1-2; D unclear. CDR1 is MDHEN, CDR2 SYDVKM, per germline. The V end was cut by 6 bases, the J end by 5 bases, with 10 bases between. CDR3 length: 12 residues. The CDR3 DNA reads as TGTGCCAGCAGCAATTCACTTTATGGCTACACCTTC. As protein: CASSNSLYGYTF.